These 26 T cell receptor beta chains share one sample of origin, sequenced in a study of response to subunit inactivated influenza vaccine. TCRdb reanalysed the RT-PCR reads using MiXCR and keeps one entry per CDR3 protein. The repertoire includes about 610,000 distinct CDR3 sequences, 14% of them detected once, and around 10% sits in the top ten. The source material was PBMCs from blood, sampled 11 to 12 days after vaccination. The receptors originated from a man aged 45-65 years who received an inactivated influenza vaccine.

This rearrangement joins TRBV14 to TRBJ1-1; 7 nucleotides match TRBD1. V shed 2 bases, J shed 1 base, and the junction held 4 bases outside the gene matches. The CDR3 covers 15 residues. Germline CDR1 reads SGHDN; CDR2 reads FVKESK. The CDR3 nucleotides are TGTGCCAGCAGCCAATTAAGGACAGGGAACACTGAAGCTTTCTTT. This translates into CASSQLRTGNTEAFF.

The genes are TRBV10-3 and TRBJ2-5; TRBD2 agrees at 14 bases. V lost 6 bases, J lost 7 bases, and 10 bases stayed unmatched. The CDR3 runs to 16 residues. Germline V gene data show CDR1 as ENHRY and CDR2 as SYGVKD. The CDR3 DNA follows: TGTGCCATCAGCAAATCGGGACTAGCGGGAGAGACGACCCAGTACTTC. Translating it yields CAISKSGLAGETTQYF.

This clonotype showed up just a few times. The chain links TRBV11-3 to TRBJ1-1, with D possibly being TRBD1 (5 bases). From germline, CDR1 is SGHNT and CDR2 YENEEA. CDR3 length: 13 residues. Trimming stripped 3 bases from V and 3 bases from J, with 8 bases between. The CDR3 bases are TGTGCCAGCAGCTTCATGACAGACACTGAAGCTTTCTTT. Residues: CASSFMTDTEAFF. Full variable domain (remainder filled in from reference TRBV11-3 and TRBJ1-1): EAGVVQSPRYKIIEKKQPVAFWCNPISGHNTLYWYLQNLGQGPELLIRYENEEAVDDSQLPKDRFSAERLKGVDSTLKIQPAELGDSAVYLCASSFMTDTEAFFGQGTRLTVV.

The chain combines TRBV9 with TRBJ2-5; D possibly corresponds to TRBD1 (6 bases). Germline V gene data show CDR1 as SGDLS and CDR2 as YYNGEE. Trimming removed 0 bases at V and 4 bases at J, with 13 bases between. The CDR3 runs 15 residues. For the CDR3, the DNA is TGTGCCAGCAGCGTAGCTGGCCAGGGGAGAGAGACCCAGTACTTC. The encoded protein is CASSVAGQGRETQYF.

The V gene is TRBV7-8, the J gene TRBJ1-6; weak D call: TRBD1 (5 bases). The V and J ends lost 2 bases and 6 bases respectively, with 11 bases between them. The CDR3 sequence is 15 residues long. Germline V gene data show CDR1 as SGHVS and CDR2 as FQNEAQ. CDR3 protein: CASSLIPGSNSPLHF. For the CDR3, the DNA is TGTGCCAGCAGCTTAATTCCAGGGTCTAATTCACCCCTCCACTTT. The whole variable domain, filled in from reference TRBV7-8 and TRBJ1-6, reads GAGVSQSPRYKVAKRGQDVALRCDPISGHVSLFWYQQALGQGPEFLTYFQNEAQLDKSGLPSDRFFAERPEGSVSTLKIQRTQQEDSAVYLCASSLIPGSNSPLHFGNGTRLTVT.

In this sample, this clonotype turned up a few times. The chain joins TRBV12-3 or TRBV12-4 to TRBJ2-6; TRBD1 matches at 11 bases. Trimming cost V 4 bases and J 2 bases; bases outside gene matches: 4. The CDR3 loop spans 17 amino acids. The CDR3 DNA is TGTGCCAGCAGTTCCGGACAGGGGGCCGCTGGGGCCAACGTCCTGACTTTC. As protein: CASSSGQGAAGANVLTF.

The chain links TRBV12-3 or TRBV12-4 to TRBJ1-5; D possibly corresponds to TRBD1 (5 bases). Trimming stripped 5 bases from V and 11 bases from J, with 22 bases between. The CDR3 runs 15 residues. The CDR3 region has the DNA TGTGCCAGCAGTCAGACCGGGACGGGGTTAGTGGCCCAGCATTTT. This translates into CASSQTGTGLVAQHF.

The CDR3 coding sequence is TGTGCCTGGAACCAACCGGGACTTTCCTACGAGCAGTACTTC. Translating it yields CAWNQPGLSYEQYF. The chain combines TRBV30 with TRBJ2-7, with TRBD2 as a possible D gene (6 bases). The V end lost 4 bases, the J end lost 1 base, and 14 bases lay between the germline ends. Germline loops: CDR1 GTSNPN, CDR2 SVGIG (reference sequence). The CDR3 runs 14 residues.

This chain connects TRBV7-9 to TRBJ1-2; D remains ambiguous. The CDR3 totals 13 residues. Trimming took 5 bases from V and 7 from J, leaving 14 bases between them. Per germline, CDR1 SEHNR and CDR2 FQNEAQ (reference sequence). For the CDR3, the DNA is TGTGCCAGCAGCGTTGGTCCGGGAAGTGGCTACACCTTC. Encoded protein: CASSVGPGSGYTF.

The chain employs TRBV28 and TRBJ2-5; D is unclear. The CDR3 extends over 14 amino acids. Germline lookup yields CDR1 MDHEN and CDR2 SYDVKM. The V end was cut by 5 bases, the J end by 1 base, with 11 bases between. The CDR3 DNA reads TGTGCCAGCAGTGCGCTTGTGGGCCAAGAGACCCAGTACTTC. Amino acid sequence: CASSALVGQETQYF.

As regards this clonotype: A read error may explain this, as a much larger clone is one base away. The chain combines TRBV20-1 with TRBJ2-3, with D tentatively TRBD1 or TRBD2 (6 bases each). The CDR3 length is 17 residues. Germline CDR1 is DFQATT and CDR2 is SNEGSKA (reference sequence). V shed 3 bases and J shed 2 bases, with 21 bases lying between them. The CDR3 nucleotides read TGCAGTGCTAGTCCCCTAGCGAGAGGGGGATTCACAGATACGCAGTATTTT. It encodes CSASPLARGGFTDTQYF.

The V and J genes are TRBV12-3 or TRBV12-4 and TRBJ1-2; D gene uncertain. The CDR3 sequence is 12 residues long. The germline V and J ends were trimmed by 5 bases and 2 bases, with 6 bases remaining between them. CDR3 amino acids: CASSPTNYGYTF. The CDR3, as DNA: TGTGCCAGCAGTCCGACCAACTATGGCTACACCTTC.

This clonotype was seen a few times. For the CDR3, the DNA is TGCAGTGCTAGTGACCCTGTGAAGGGGAACACTGAAGCTTTCTTT. This sequence encodes CSASDPVKGNTEAFF. V is TRBV20-1 and J is TRBJ1-1; D unclear. CDR3 length: 15 amino acids. The germline V and J ends were trimmed by 3 bases and 1 base, with 15 bases remaining between them. Germline CDR1 DFQATT, CDR2 SNEGSKA (reference sequence).

The chain uses TRBV6-2 or TRBV6-3 and TRBJ2-3; unclear D gene. Germline V CDR1 and CDR2: MNHEY, SVGEGT. Trimming took off 7 bases at V and 6 bases at J, with 11 bases between the two ends. The CDR3 contains 12 residues. CDR3 region: CASTSSPDTQYF. The CDR3 DNA sequence: TGTGCCAGCACCTCCAGCCCGGATACGCAGTATTTT.

This clonotype came up a few times. The chain links TRBV7-2 to TRBJ2-7; 8 bases align to TRBD1. This CDR3 has 15 amino acids. The V and J ends lost 5 bases and 6 bases, in that order; junction bases with no gene match: 12. Germline values: CDR1 SGHTA, CDR2 FQGNSA. The CDR3 DNA reads as TGTGCCAGCAGCCCCCGGCCAGGGGGCTGGCGCGAGCAGTACTTC. Protein product: CASSPRPGGWREQYF.

This chain uses TRBV12-3 or TRBV12-4 with TRBJ2-2; 13 bases are shared with TRBD2. The V and J ends lost 10 bases and 0 bases, in that order; junction bases with no gene match: 5. The CDR3 covers 16 residues. The CDR3 loop is CATRTSGGANTGELFF. The CDR3 DNA follows: TGTGCCACCCGGACTAGCGGGGGCGCGAACACCGGGGAGCTGTTTTTT.

The sample holds a few counts of this clonotype. CDR3 sequence reads: CSARAGTGGRDTQYF. In DNA form, the CDR3 reads TGCAGTGCTAGAGCCGGGACAGGGGGCAGAGATACGCAGTATTTT. This chain joins TRBV20-1 and TRBJ2-3, with 12 bases lining up with TRBD1. CDR1 is DFQATT, CDR2 SNEGSKA, per germline (reference sequence). The CDR3 sequence is 15 residues long. Germline trimming cut 1 base from V and 5 bases from J; bases unmatched to any gene: 4.

This clonotype has only a few counts. This chain uses TRBV7-3 with TRBJ2-1; no reliable D call. This CDR3 has 14 residues. The V end was cut by 5 bases, the J end by 4 bases, with 12 bases between. CDR1 is SGHTA and CDR2 is FQGTGA in the germline V gene. The CDR3: CASSLSTGYNEQFF. The CDR3 region has the DNA TGTGCCAGCAGCCTATCAACGGGTTACAATGAGCAGTTCTTC.

The rearrangement uses TRBV10-3 and TRBJ2-3; TRBD2 agrees at 7 bases. Germline-derived CDR1 and CDR2 are ENHRY and SYGVKD. Trimming cost V 4 bases and J 2 bases; bases outside gene matches: 3. The CDR3 totals 14 residues. The CDR3 DNA is TGTGCCATCAGTGCCGGGACTAACACAGATACGCAGTATTTT. Its protein product is CAISAGTNTDTQYF.

The V gene is TRBV20-1, the J gene TRBJ1-2, with unresolved D. The CDR3 length is 13 residues. Trimming shortened V by 6 bases and J by 8 bases, and 19 bases separated the two germline ends. The germline V gene has CDR1 DFQATT and CDR2 SNEGSKA (reference sequence). CDR3 in amino acids: CSAEIRGFVGYTF. The CDR3 bases are TGCAGTGCAGAGATCCGAGGATTCGTCGGCTACACCTTC.

CDR3 sequence: CASSLNRDTLTYEQFF. The CDR3 region has the DNA TGTGCCAGCAGCCTCAACCGGGACACCCTAACCTATGAGCAGTTCTTC. The rearrangement joins TRBV7-2 to TRBJ2-1; TRBD1 might be the D (6 bases). Looked up from germline, CDR1 is SGHTA and CDR2 is FQGNSA. Trimming cost V 5 bases and J 8 bases, with 22 bases left between them. This CDR3 is 16 amino acids long.

The V gene is TRBV4-1, the J gene TRBJ2-1, with D possibly matching TRBD2 (5 bases). This CDR3 is 16 amino acids long. Germline V gene data show CDR1 as MGHRA and CDR2 as YSYEKL. The V end lost 4 bases, the J end lost 0 bases, and 13 bases lay between the germline ends. Here the CDR3 DNA reads TGCGCCAGCAGCCCCCTGACGGGGTTCTCCTACAATGAGCAGTTCTTC. Residues: CASSPLTGFSYNEQFF.

This clonotype was counted ten times or more. The rearrangement links TRBV10-3 to TRBJ2-1; D gene uncertain. CDR1 and CDR2 from the germline V gene are ENHRY and SYGVKD. V was pared by 2 bases and J by 5 bases, with 7 bases between. This CDR3 comprises 13 residues. CDR3: CAISEVRNNEQFF. In DNA, the CDR3 is TGTGCCATCAGTGAGGTCAGGAACAATGAGCAGTTCTTC.

This clonotype has ten or more counts. The chain is built from TRBV12-3 or TRBV12-4 and TRBJ2-1, with a possible D match to TRBD2 (6 bases). V was clipped by 3 bases and J by 12 bases, with 15 bases between them. The CDR3 is 13 amino acids. DNA of the CDR3: TGTGCCAGCAGTTTTGAGGGAGGCGGTGGGCAGTTCTTC. It yields the protein CASSFEGGGGQFF.

This clonotype was seen a handful of times. The V call is TRBV4-1, the J call TRBJ2-1, with D uncertain. Deletions cut 6 bases from V and 5 bases from J, with 11 bases between. Germline loops: CDR1 MGHRA, CDR2 YSYEKL. The CDR3 has 13 amino acids. In nucleotides, the CDR3 is TGCGCCAGCAGGTCCCGAGGCAACAATGAGCAGTTCTTC. Translated, it gives CASRSRGNNEQFF.

V is TRBV14 and J is TRBJ2-7, with a possible D match to TRBD2 (5 bases). This CDR3 spans 15 amino acids. Per germline, CDR1 SGHDN and CDR2 FVKESK. V shed 4 bases and J shed 5 bases, with 18 bases lying between them. CDR3 coding DNA: TGTGCCAGCAGCCTGAGCGGAGGATACGAGGACGAGCAGTACTTC. This gives the protein CASSLSGGYEDEQYF.